The present T cell receptor beta chain was sequenced within a study of T cells after posttransplantation cyclophosphamide. The germline V gene encodes CDR1 SGHNT and CDR2 YYREEE (reference sequence). There are 12 residues in the CDR3. Trimming took 4 bases from V and 1 from J, leaving 5 bases between them. Sequenced by immunoSEQ multiplex PCR; TCRdb stores in-frame clones only, minus some. This table has 10,000 to 15,000 clones, over 80% appearing once. Peripheral blood was collected from the related graft donor on the marrow donation day. Sequenced sample: memory CD4+ T cells sorted from PBMCs. The chain recombines TRBV5-4 with TRBJ1-1; D remains unclear. This receptor was obtained from a man in his fifties or sixties in good health, CMV-negative, and a related stem cell transplant donor. The CDR3 is CASSPWNTEAFF. In DNA, the CDR3 is TGTGCCAGCAGCCCATGGAACACTGAAGCTTTCTTT.